These T cell receptor beta chains were read from a single sample in a study of blood T cell repertoires in COVID-19. Produced via immunoSEQ multiplex PCR; TCRdb's table is partial and in-frame only. The data hold approximately 270,000 clones, with approximately 86% observed a single time. Sequencing used peripheral blood. These receptors came from a man aged 35 to 55 with active or convalescent COVID-19. The CDR3 runs from the conserved cysteine through the conserved F or W. The D gene is left open where the match is weak. Clone size is given for some rows only: seen once, a few or many times, or a class if the clone is expanded.

TRBV19	TRBJ2-7	-	-	TGTGCCAGTAGTATTCAAGCAGGCCCTACCTACGAGCAGTACTTC	CASSIQAGPTYEQYF
TRBV18	TRBJ2-1	TRBD2	-	TGTGCCAGCTCACTTGGCGGGAGGGCCTACAATGAGCAGTTCTTC	CASSLGGRAYNEQFF
TRBV6-5	TRBJ1-5	TRBD1	-	TGTGCCAGCAGTTCCCTAACAGGGGGACGGCAGCCCCAGCATTTT	CASSSLTGGRQPQHF
TRBV24-1	TRBJ2-1	TRBD2	-	TGTGCCACCAGACTAGCGGGAGACAATGAGCAGTTCTTC	CATRLAGDNEQFF
TRBV3-1/TRBV3-2	TRBJ1-2	TRBD1	-	TGTGCCAGCAGCCAACAGACAGGGGGCATTGGCTACACCTTC	CASSQQTGGIGYTF
TRBV18	TRBJ1-4	-	once	TGTGCCAGCTCACCACGACCCGGGGTTGAAAAACTGTTTTTT	CASSPRPGVEKLFF
TRBV19	TRBJ1-2	-	-	TGTGCCAGTAGTATAGTGGGTCAGGGGCAGAATGGCTACACCTTC	CASSIVGQGQNGYTF
TRBV7-8	TRBJ2-1	TRBD2	-	TGTGCCAGCAGCTTTGGACTAGCGGCTTACAATGAGCAGTTCTTC	CASSFGLAAYNEQFF
TRBV6-5	TRBJ2-7	TRBD2	-	TGTGCCAGCAGTTACTCGCGCGGGGGGTACTCCTACGAGCAGTACTTC	CASSYSRGGYSYEQYF
TRBV6-6	TRBJ2-1	-	-	TGTGCCAGCAGTTACCCAGGGATGCATGAGCAGTTCTTC	CASSYPGMHEQFF
TRBV6-5	TRBJ2-1	-	once	TGTGCCAGCAGGGGAGCAACCAATGAGCAGTTCTTC	CASRGATNEQFF
TRBV6-5	TRBJ1-1	TRBD1	-	TGTGCCAGCAGTCCAGGGGGTATGAACACTGAAGCTTTCTTT	CASSPGGMNTEAFF
TRBV16	TRBJ2-7	TRBD1	-	TGTGCCAGCAGCCAATTTGGGACAGGGGCGTACGAGCAGTACTTC	CASSQFGTGAYEQYF
TRBV19	TRBJ1-5	TRBD1	-	TGTGCCAGTAAACTCGACAGGGGGATTGCTCAGCCCCAGCATTTT	CASKLDRGIAQPQHF
TRBV4-2	TRBJ1-2	TRBD1	-	TGTGCCAGCAGCCAAGATGGGACAGGGAATAACTATGGCTACACCTTC	CASSQDGTGNNYGYTF
TRBV7-8	TRBJ2-7	-	-	TGTGCCAGCAGCTGGGGGGCAAGCGGGAAAAGTATGAGCTCCTACGAGCAGTACTTC	CASSWGASGKSMSSYEQYF
TRBV3-1/TRBV3-2	TRBJ1-5	-	-	TGTGCCAGCAGCCACCCGACCCAGCGTCCCTATAGCAATCAGCCCCAGCATTTT	CASSHPTQRPYSNQPQHF
TRBV18	TRBJ2-6	-	-	TGTGCCAGCTCACCTACAGGTGTTGGGGCCAACGTCCTGACTTTC	CASSPTGVGANVLTF
TRBV11-2	TRBJ1-3	-	-	TGTGCCAGCAGCTACATAGAGGGTTCTGGAAACACCATATATTTT	CASSYIEGSGNTIYF
TRBV11-2	TRBJ2-7	TRBD2	-	TGTGCCAGCAGTTTTAGCGGGGGCTTTGCCTACGAGCAGTACTTC	CASSFSGGFAYEQYF
TRBV24-1	TRBJ2-1	TRBD2	-	TGTGCCACCAGTGACACTAGCGGGGGGGCTCCGACCCGCGATGAGCAGTTCTTC	CATSDTSGGAPTRDEQFF
TRBV7-9	TRBJ2-1	-	-	TGTGCCAGCCTGCGGGACAATGAGCAGTTCTTC	CASLRDNEQFF
TRBV9	TRBJ1-2	-	-	TGTGCCAGCAGCCCAATCGAGGGGGAACCGGATGGCTACACCTTC	CASSPIEGEPDGYTF
TRBV7-8	TRBJ2-7	-	-	TGTGCCAGCAGCTTAAATGGCCACCACGAGCAGTACTTC	CASSLNGHHEQYF
TRBV11-3	TRBJ2-7	-	-	TGTGCCAGCAGCTTAGCGTGGGGGCCATCCTACGAGCAGTACTTC	CASSLAWGPSYEQYF
TRBV7-3	TRBJ1-2	-	-	TGTGCCAGCAGCTTACAGGGGAACGGGGGCTACACCTTC	CASSLQGNGGYTF
TRBV6-5	TRBJ1-2	-	-	TGTGCCAGCAGTTACTCGGGGCTTGAGGAGGGCGGCTACACCTTC	CASSYSGLEEGGYTF
TRBV9	TRBJ2-5	-	-	TGTGCCAGCAGCCCCAGGATTGGAAATCAAGAGACCCAGTACTTC	CASSPRIGNQETQYF
TRBV2	TRBJ2-2	-	-	TGTGCCAGCAGTTACGACAGGACCAACACCGGGGAGCTGTTTTTT	CASSYDRTNTGELFF
TRBV28	TRBJ1-3	-	once	TGTGCCAGCAAGTGGGAGGGAACCATATATTTT	CASKWEGTIYF
TRBV11-3	TRBJ2-2	TRBD2	-	TGTGCCAGCAGCTTAGGACTAGCGGGCGACCTAGCCGGGGAGCTGTTTTTT	CASSLGLAGDLAGELFF
TRBV5-4	TRBJ2-1	TRBD2	-	TGTGCCAGCAGCCGAACTAGCGGGGGGGCCGGTGAGCAGTTCTTC	CASSRTSGGAGEQFF
TRBV28	TRBJ1-1	-	-	TGTGCCAGCAGTTTAGTGGGGGGGCAGGGTGAAGCTTTCTTT	CASSLVGGQGEAFF
TRBV4-2	TRBJ2-2	-	-	TGTGCCAGCAGCCAAAGTGGGCGGGTCACCGGGGAGCTGTTTTTT	CASSQSGRVTGELFF
TRBV24-1	TRBJ2-2	-	-	TGTGCCACCAGTGATTTCGGGTGTGGCGGGTACACCGGGGAGCTGTTTTTT	CATSDFGCGGYTGELFF